These T cell receptor beta chains were read from a single sample in a study of CD8 T cells in ankylosing spondylitis. TCRdb itself ran the 5' RACE reads through MiXCR, one entry per CDR3 protein. This table has 150,000 to 200,000 distinct CDR3 sequences, 10% to 15% appearing once. Sequencing was done on a sample of blood, either unsorted or a sorted T cell fraction (not recorded which). The receptors originated from a female donor with ankylosing spondylitis or in good health (not recorded which). The CDR3 runs from the conserved cysteine through the conserved F or W. D genes are given only for firm matches. A row's size may be missing; if present it is once, few, many or a size class.

v_gene: TRBV7-2; j_gene: TRBJ2-2; d_gene: .; abundance: many; CDR3aa: CASSFYTGELFF; CDR3nt: TGTGCCAGCAGCTTTTACACCGGGGAGCTGTTTTTT
v_gene: TRBV28; j_gene: TRBJ2-4; d_gene: .; abundance: .; CDR3aa: CASSNQGGRNKNIQYF; CDR3nt: TGTGCCAGCAGTAATCAAGGCGGACGGAACAAAAACATTCAGTACTTC
v_gene: TRBV5-1; j_gene: TRBJ2-7; d_gene: .; abundance: few; CDR3aa: CASSLRQMVNEQYF; CDR3nt: TGCGCCAGCAGCTTAAGGCAGATGGTCAACGAGCAGTACTTC
v_gene: TRBV5-1; j_gene: TRBJ1-2; d_gene: .; abundance: few; CDR3aa: CASSLGSREGYTF; CDR3nt: TGCGCCAGCAGCTTGGGTTCTAGGGAAGGCTACACCTTC
v_gene: TRBV5-1; j_gene: TRBJ1-1; d_gene: .; abundance: many; CDR3aa: CASSLAPGNTEAFF; CDR3nt: TGCGCCAGCAGCTTGGCCCCGGGGAACACTGAAGCTTTCTTT
v_gene: TRBV12-3/TRBV12-4; j_gene: TRBJ1-2; d_gene: .; abundance: many; CDR3aa: CASSSGQIAGYTF; CDR3nt: TGTGCCAGCAGTTCCGGACAGATAGCGGGCTACACCTTC
v_gene: TRBV12-3/TRBV12-4; j_gene: TRBJ1-1; d_gene: .; abundance: many; CDR3aa: CASSTPGMNTEAFF; CDR3nt: TGTGCCAGCAGTACTCCGGGTATGAACACTGAAGCTTTCTTT
v_gene: TRBV7-9; j_gene: TRBJ1-4; d_gene: .; abundance: .; CDR3aa: CASSPSRTPGVELFF; CDR3nt: TGTGCCAGCAGCCCATCCAGAACCCCGGGGGTAGAACTGTTTTTT
v_gene: TRBV5-5; j_gene: TRBJ2-1; d_gene: .; abundance: .; CDR3aa: CASSLDWAPIPYNEQFF; CDR3nt: TGTGCCAGCAGCTTGGATTGGGCCCCCATACCCTACAATGAGCAGTTCTTC
v_gene: TRBV12-3/TRBV12-4; j_gene: TRBJ2-3; d_gene: .; abundance: many; CDR3aa: CASSLRGSDTQYF; CDR3nt: TGTGCCAGCAGTCTTAGGGGTTCCGATACGCAGTATTTT
v_gene: TRBV3-1; j_gene: TRBJ2-7; d_gene: TRBD2; abundance: few; CDR3aa: CASSQDRLAGGPYEQYF; CDR3nt: TGTGCCAGCAGCCAAGATCGCCTAGCGGGAGGGCCCTACGAGCAGTACTTC
v_gene: TRBV9; j_gene: TRBJ2-5; d_gene: TRBD2; abundance: many; CDR3aa: CASSVDPLGGAQETQYF; CDR3nt: TGTGCCAGCAGCGTAGACCCCCTCGGGGGGGCCCAAGAGACCCAGTACTTC
v_gene: TRBV7-2; j_gene: TRBJ1-6; d_gene: .; abundance: many; CDR3aa: CASSRSRQAEAVHF; CDR3nt: TGTGCCAGCAGCCGGTCGCGTCAGGCCGAGGCCGTCCACTTT
v_gene: TRBV16; j_gene: TRBJ2-7; d_gene: .; abundance: many; CDR3aa: CASSPNGPEQYF; CDR3nt: TGTGCCAGCAGCCCGAACGGGCCCGAGCAGTACTTC
v_gene: TRBV6-1; j_gene: TRBJ2-1; d_gene: .; abundance: many; CDR3aa: CASSRSGTANEQFF; CDR3nt: TGTGCCAGCAGTAGATCCGGGACGGCGAATGAGCAGTTCTTC
v_gene: TRBV5-1; j_gene: TRBJ2-7; d_gene: TRBD1; abundance: many; CDR3aa: CASSRGTGRILYYEQYF; CDR3nt: TGCGCCAGCAGCCGTGGGACAGGGCGGATACTTTACTACGAGCAGTACTTC
v_gene: TRBV7-3; j_gene: TRBJ2-5; d_gene: TRBD2; abundance: .; CDR3aa: CASSPGTSGGALETQYF; CDR3nt: TGTGCCAGCAGCCCAGGGACTAGCGGGGGTGCTTTAGAGACCCAGTACTTC
v_gene: TRBV28; j_gene: TRBJ1-1; d_gene: .; abundance: few; CDR3aa: CASSSPARGAGTEAFF; CDR3nt: TGTGCCAGCAGTTCCCCAGCGAGGGGCGCGGGCACTGAAGCTTTCTTT
v_gene: TRBV20-1; j_gene: TRBJ2-7; d_gene: .; abundance: .; CDR3aa: CSARKYRGYEQYF; CDR3nt: TGCAGTGCTAGAAAATACAGAGGATACGAGCAGTACTTC
v_gene: TRBV4-2; j_gene: TRBJ1-1; d_gene: TRBD1; abundance: many; CDR3aa: CASSQGDRESTEAFF; CDR3nt: TGTGCCAGCAGCCAAGGGGACAGGGAGAGCACTGAAGCTTTCTTT
v_gene: TRBV9; j_gene: TRBJ2-1; d_gene: .; abundance: many; CDR3aa: CASSGYRDNYNEQFF; CDR3nt: TGTGCCAGCAGCGGCTACAGGGACAACTACAATGAGCAGTTCTTC
v_gene: TRBV12-3/TRBV12-4; j_gene: TRBJ2-2; d_gene: .; abundance: many; CDR3aa: CASSPTANGELFF; CDR3nt: TGTGCCAGCAGCCCAACAGCGAACGGGGAGCTGTTTTTT
v_gene: TRBV11-3; j_gene: TRBJ1-3; d_gene: .; abundance: .; CDR3aa: CASSLRESNTIYF; CDR3nt: TGTGCCAGCAGCTTACGGGAAAGCAACACCATATATTTT
v_gene: TRBV20-1; j_gene: TRBJ2-1; d_gene: .; abundance: few; CDR3aa: CSARVTVGQFF; CDR3nt: TGCAGTGCTAGGGTGACAGTGGGGCAGTTCTTC
v_gene: TRBV10-3; j_gene: TRBJ2-3; d_gene: TRBD2; abundance: many; CDR3aa: CAIRPSGTSTDTQYF; CDR3nt: TGTGCCATCAGACCTAGCGGGACTAGCACAGATACGCAGTATTTT
v_gene: TRBV7-9; j_gene: TRBJ2-2; d_gene: .; abundance: few; CDR3aa: CASSLTGTTGELFF; CDR3nt: TGTGCCAGCAGCCTCACAGGGACCACCGGGGAGCTGTTTTTT
v_gene: TRBV6-2/TRBV6-3; j_gene: TRBJ2-2; d_gene: .; abundance: .; CDR3aa: CASIMFLALNTGELFF; CDR3nt: TGTGCCAGCATCATGTTCCTGGCCTTGAACACCGGGGAGCTGTTTTTT
v_gene: TRBV2; j_gene: TRBJ1-6; d_gene: TRBD1; abundance: many; CDR3aa: CASRHRGANSPLHF; CDR3nt: TGTGCCAGCAGGCACAGGGGTGCCAATTCACCCCTCCACTTT
v_gene: TRBV7-2; j_gene: TRBJ2-1; d_gene: TRBD2; abundance: .; CDR3aa: CASSLTSASYNEQFF; CDR3nt: TGTGCCAGCAGCTTGACTAGCGCATCCTACAATGAGCAGTTCTTC
v_gene: TRBV3-1; j_gene: TRBJ2-1; d_gene: TRBD2; abundance: few; CDR3aa: CASTEGLAGEDEQFF; CDR3nt: TGTGCCAGCACCGAGGGACTAGCGGGAGAGGATGAGCAGTTCTTC
v_gene: TRBV7-9; j_gene: TRBJ2-7; d_gene: TRBD2; abundance: many; CDR3aa: CASSFNPRLAGGYEQYF; CDR3nt: TGTGCCAGCAGCTTTAATCCAAGACTAGCGGGAGGGTACGAGCAGTACTTC
v_gene: TRBV7-9; j_gene: TRBJ2-1; d_gene: .; abundance: many; CDR3aa: CASSLELAVQFF; CDR3nt: TGTGCCAGCAGCTTAGAACTAGCCGTCCAGTTCTTC
v_gene: TRBV20-1; j_gene: TRBJ2-1; d_gene: TRBD2; abundance: many; CDR3aa: CSAHGLAGGVSYNEQFF; CDR3nt: TGCAGTGCACATGGGCTAGCGGGAGGAGTAAGCTACAATGAGCAGTTCTTC
v_gene: TRBV12-3/TRBV12-4; j_gene: TRBJ1-1; d_gene: .; abundance: .; CDR3aa: CASRPDRNQNTEAFF; CDR3nt: TGTGCCAGCAGGCCGGACAGAAACCAGAACACTGAAGCTTTCTTT
v_gene: TRBV7-2; j_gene: TRBJ2-1; d_gene: TRBD2; abundance: .; CDR3aa: CASSKREGRNEQFF; CDR3nt: TGTGCCAGCAGTAAGCGGGAGGGTAGGAATGAGCAGTTCTTC
v_gene: TRBV20-1; j_gene: TRBJ2-1; d_gene: TRBD1; abundance: many; CDR3aa: CSPKQGASSGVGEQFF; CDR3nt: TGCAGCCCTAAACAGGGGGCTTCTAGCGGCGTAGGGGAGCAGTTCTTC
v_gene: TRBV12-3/TRBV12-4; j_gene: TRBJ2-7; d_gene: .; abundance: many; CDR3aa: CASSLADSSYEQYF; CDR3nt: TGTGCCAGCAGTTTAGCGGACAGCTCCTACGAGCAGTACTTC
v_gene: TRBV7-8; j_gene: TRBJ2-3; d_gene: TRBD2; abundance: few; CDR3aa: CASSHDVSGKDTQYF; CDR3nt: TGTGCCAGCAGCCACGATGTTAGCGGGAAAGATACGCAGTATTTT
v_gene: TRBV20-1; j_gene: TRBJ2-2; d_gene: .; abundance: few; CDR3aa: CSASLTANTGELFF; CDR3nt: TGCAGTGCTAGCCTGACAGCGAACACCGGGGAGCTGTTTTTT
v_gene: TRBV9; j_gene: TRBJ2-5; d_gene: .; abundance: .; CDR3aa: CASSVGGEETQYF; CDR3nt: TGTGCCAGCAGCGTAGGAGGTGAAGAGACCCAGTACTTC
v_gene: TRBV20-1; j_gene: TRBJ2-2; d_gene: .; abundance: many; CDR3aa: CSARAVNTGELFF; CDR3nt: TGCAGTGCTAGAGCGGTGAACACCGGGGAGCTGTTTTTT
v_gene: TRBV18; j_gene: TRBJ2-3; d_gene: .; abundance: once; CDR3aa: CASSSDVIDTQYF; CDR3nt: TGTGCCAGCTCGTCGGACGTTATAGATACGCAGTATTTT
v_gene: TRBV20-1; j_gene: TRBJ2-1; d_gene: .; abundance: many; CDR3aa: CSASQGQGANEQFF; CDR3nt: TGCAGTGCTAGCCAGGGGCAAGGAGCGAATGAGCAGTTCTTC
v_gene: TRBV20-1; j_gene: TRBJ2-1; d_gene: TRBD2; abundance: few; CDR3aa: CSARDPTGGPNNEQFF; CDR3nt: TGCAGTGCTAGAGATCCAACGGGAGGGCCGAACAATGAGCAGTTCTTC
v_gene: TRBV7-6; j_gene: TRBJ2-2; d_gene: TRBD2; abundance: .; CDR3aa: CASSFASGRLVGELFF; CDR3nt: TGTGCCAGCAGCTTCGCTAGCGGGAGATTGGTCGGGGAGCTGTTTTTT
v_gene: TRBV7-2; j_gene: TRBJ2-7; d_gene: TRBD1; abundance: few; CDR3aa: CASSSTGTGGDEQYF; CDR3nt: TGTGCCAGCAGCTCCACCGGGACAGGGGGCGACGAGCAGTACTTC
v_gene: TRBV6-2/TRBV6-3; j_gene: TRBJ1-5; d_gene: .; abundance: .; CDR3aa: CASSLMGSSNQPQHF; CDR3nt: TGTGCCAGCTCCCTCATGGGGTCGAGCAATCAGCCCCAGCATTTT
v_gene: TRBV29-1; j_gene: TRBJ1-5; d_gene: .; abundance: many; CDR3aa: CSVERGANQPQHF; CDR3nt: TGCAGCGTTGAAAGGGGTGCTAATCAGCCCCAGCATTTT
v_gene: TRBV12-3/TRBV12-4; j_gene: TRBJ2-4; d_gene: .; abundance: few; CDR3aa: CASSQDWEAKNIQYF; CDR3nt: TGTGCCAGCAGTCAGGACTGGGAAGCCAAAAACATTCAGTACTTC
v_gene: TRBV30; j_gene: TRBJ1-2; d_gene: TRBD1; abundance: few; CDR3aa: CAWSRKYLQGGGYTF; CDR3nt: TGTGCCTGGAGTAGGAAGTACCTCCAGGGGGGCGGCTACACCTTC
v_gene: TRBV10-3; j_gene: TRBJ2-3; d_gene: .; abundance: .; CDR3aa: CAISEGGLRPDTQYF; CDR3nt: TGTGCCATCAGTGAAGGCGGGCTCCGCCCCGATACGCAGTATTTT